Listed below are T cell receptor beta chains from one sample, sequenced in a study of immune evolution from preneoplasia to lung adenocarcinoma. Some clones are missing from TCRdb's copy, which holds only in-frame ones; the method was immunoSEQ multiplex PCR. The table lists approximately 1,200 clones, approximately 84% of them singletons. Sequenced input: FFPE adjacent normal lung tissue. The receptor set was obtained from a person aged 55 to 75 with lung adenocarcinoma. The CDR3 runs from the conserved cysteine through the conserved F or W. Fields, in order: clone size, V gene, J gene, D gene, CDR3 DNA, CDR3 protein. The D gene is left open where the match is weak. Only part of the rows carry a size: once, few, many, or a class if the clone is expanded.

.,TRBV9,TRBJ1-3,TRBD1,TGTGCCAGCAGCGAGGGGGCTCTAAACTCTGGAAACACCATATATTTT,CASSEGALNSGNTIYF
.,TRBV6-5,TRBJ1-1,.,TGTGCCAGCAGTTACGGGGGGTTGAGGACTGAAGCTTTCTTT,CASSYGGLRTEAFF
.,TRBV30,TRBJ2-5,TRBD2,TGTGCCTGGAGACAGACGGGGGGAAGAGAGACCCAGTACTTC,CAWRQTGGRETQYF
large,TRBV27,TRBJ2-5,.,TGTGCCAGCAGTCTCACCCGGGACCCCCTGGGGACCCAGTACTTC,CASSLTRDPLGTQYF
.,TRBV27,TRBJ2-7,TRBD1,TGTGCCAGCAGATCGACAGGGACCTACGAGCAGTACTTC,CASRSTGTYEQYF
few,TRBV20-1,TRBJ1-5,.,TGCAGTGCTAGTGTTGGCCAGCCCCAGCATTTT,CSASVGQPQHF
.,TRBV4-1,TRBJ1-1,.,TGCGCCAGCAGCCAAGGATTATCAGGGAACACTGAAGCTTTCTTT,CASSQGLSGNTEAFF
.,TRBV6-5,TRBJ2-2,.,TGTGCCAGCAGTTACAGTGGCGGGGAGCTGTTTTTT,CASSYSGGELFF
.,TRBV11-1,TRBJ2-7,.,TGTGCCAGCAGCGATACAGGGGAGGGCTACGAGCAGTACTTC,CASSDTGEGYEQYF
.,TRBV5-6,TRBJ1-1,TRBD1,TGTGCCAGCAGTTCCGGGACAGGGTACACTGAAGCTTTCTTT,CASSSGTGYTEAFF
.,TRBV6-4,TRBJ1-1,.,TGTGCCAGCAGTGCTAGGTTGAACACTGAAGCTTTCTTT,CASSARLNTEAFF
.,TRBV19,TRBJ1-1,TRBD1,TGTGCCAGTACCGAGACAGGGGTGACTGAAGCTTTCTTT,CASTETGVTEAFF
.,TRBV9,TRBJ2-7,.,TGTGCCAGCAGCTTAGATTCCGAGCAGTACTTC,CASSLDSEQYF
.,TRBV30,TRBJ2-2,.,TGTGCCTCCCCTGGAAACACCGGGGAGCTGTTTTTT,CASPGNTGELFF
.,TRBV30,TRBJ1-1,.,TGTGCCTGGATGGGGATCGACGGGAGTACGAACACTGAAGCTTTCTTT,CAWMGIDGSTNTEAFF
.,TRBV5-4,TRBJ2-5,TRBD2,TGTGCCAGCAGCCCCGGACTAGCGGGGCCCCTGGAGACCCAGTACTTC,CASSPGLAGPLETQYF
.,TRBV4-1,TRBJ2-7,.,TGCGCCAGCAGCCAGCCCGGACAGAGCTCCTACGAGCAGTACTTC,CASSQPGQSSYEQYF
.,TRBV18,TRBJ1-6,.,TGTGCCAGCTCGTACAATCCGGGACCGAGCAATTCACCCCTCCACTTT,CASSYNPGPSNSPLHF
.,TRBV9,TRBJ2-5,TRBD1,TGTGCCAGCAGCGTCGCTACCTGGACAGGCCAAGAGACCCAGTACTTC,CASSVATWTGQETQYF
.,TRBV11-1,TRBJ1-5,.,TGTGCCAGCAGCTTAGCGTCAGGTCAGCCCCAGCATTTT,CASSLASGQPQHF
.,TRBV29-1,TRBJ2-3,.,TGCAGCGTTGAAGATCAGGTTCGAGGGGCAGATACGCAGTATTTT,CSVEDQVRGADTQYF
.,TRBV5-4,TRBJ2-1,TRBD1,TGTGCCAGCAGCCTTCGGACAGGTTACAATGAGCAGTTCTTC,CASSLRTGYNEQFF
.,TRBV6-5,TRBJ2-2,.,TGTGCCAGCAGTTACTGGGACACCGGGGAGCTGTTTTTT,CASSYWDTGELFF
once,TRBV7-9,TRBJ2-2,TRBD1,TGTGCCAGCAGCTCCTACGGGACAGGGTCGGCCGGGGAGCTGTTTTTT,CASSSYGTGSAGELFF
.,TRBV2,TRBJ1-4,.,TGTGCCAGCAGTGCGACCCCGATGTTAAGGGCCATTGATGAAAAACTGTTTTTT,CASSATPMLRAIDEKLFF
.,TRBV28,TRBJ2-7,.,TGTGCCAGCAGTCCGACCGGACAGTACGAGCAGTACTTC,CASSPTGQYEQYF
.,TRBV7-9,TRBJ1-6,.,TGTGCCAGCAGCTTAACTCAGGGGTACTCACCCCTCCACTTT,CASSLTQGYSPLHF
.,TRBV7-2,TRBJ1-1,TRBD1,TGTGCCAGCAGCTTTAGGGGGGGCAGGACAGGCATTGCTGAAGCTTTCTTT,CASSFRGGRTGIAEAFF
large,TRBV28,TRBJ2-7,.,TGTGCCAGCAGTTCTCGGATCCAGGGCGGCTCCTACGAGCAGTACTTC,CASSSRIQGGSYEQYF
.,TRBV6-6,TRBJ1-2,.,TGTGCCAGCAGTTATCTTGCCCTCTGGTATGGCTACACCTTC,CASSYLALWYGYTF
.,TRBV21-1,TRBJ2-7,.,TGTGCCAGCAGCAAAGTTGGGACTTACTACTTC,CASSKVGTYYF
.,TRBV18,TRBJ2-6,.,TGTGCCAGCTCACCACCGCAACATGACAGCTACTCTGGGGCCAACGTCCTGACTTTC,CASSPPQHDSYSGANVLTF
.,TRBV4-2,TRBJ1-2,TRBD1,TGTGCCAGCAGCCAAGATTCCGGGACAGGGGGTTATGGCTACACCTTC,CASSQDSGTGGYGYTF
.,TRBV27,TRBJ2-1,TRBD1,TGTGCCAGCAAAATCCAGGGACAGGGTTTAGGGGAGCAGTTCTTC,CASKIQGQGLGEQFF
.,TRBV29-1,TRBJ2-7,TRBD2,TGCAGCGTTGAAGTTCGATCTAGCGGCTACGAGCAGTACTTC,CSVEVRSSGYEQYF
.,TRBV11-2,TRBJ2-2,TRBD1,TGTGCCAGCAGCTTGGGACAGAGGACCGGGGAGCTGTTTTTT,CASSLGQRTGELFF
.,TRBV29-1,TRBJ2-7,.,TGCAGCGTTAGGAAGGGTTCGGGCTCCTACGAGCAGTACTTC,CSVRKGSGSYEQYF
.,TRBV5-1,TRBJ2-5,.,TGCGCCAGCAGAACAGGGAACCAAGAGACCCAGTACTTC,CASRTGNQETQYF
.,TRBV9,TRBJ2-6,.,TGTGCCAGCAGCCCTCAACCCTCTGGGGCCAACGTCCTGACTTTC,CASSPQPSGANVLTF
.,TRBV7-2,TRBJ2-3,TRBD2,TGTGCCAGCAGCTCACGACTAGCGGGGCTTAGCACAGATACGCAGTATTTT,CASSSRLAGLSTDTQYF
few,TRBV10-3,TRBJ2-1,TRBD2,TGTGCCATCAGTGAGACGGGAGGAAGGGGCAATGAGCAGTTCTTC,CAISETGGRGNEQFF
.,TRBV4-1,TRBJ1-2,TRBD1,TGCGCCAGCAGCCCATGGGACAGGGCGAGTGGCTACACCTTC,CASSPWDRASGYTF
.,TRBV30,TRBJ1-1,.,TGTGCCTGGGCCCGTTTAGGACCTAACACTGAAGCTTTCTTT,CAWARLGPNTEAFF
.,TRBV5-4,TRBJ1-1,TRBD1,TGTGCCAGCAGCCAGGAACAGGGGAGCGCTGAAGCTTTCTTT,CASSQEQGSAEAFF
.,TRBV19,TRBJ2-3,.,TGTGCCAGTTCTAGGGGAGATACGCAGTATTTT,CASSRGDTQYF
once,TRBV4-1,TRBJ1-5,.,TGCGCCAGCAGCCTATCGGGACGGCTTGGTCAGCCCCAGCATTTT,CASSLSGRLGQPQHF
.,TRBV4-2,TRBJ2-5,TRBD2,TGTGCCAGCAGCCAAGATGCGAGCGGGGGGGCTGAGACCCAGTACTTC,CASSQDASGGAETQYF
.,TRBV2,TRBJ1-2,.,TGTGCCAGCAGTGTGGACCCCTACTATGGCTACACCTTC,CASSVDPYYGYTF
.,TRBV9,TRBJ2-2,.,TGTGCCAGCAGCGTATGGGACGGGGAGCTGTTTTTT,CASSVWDGELFF
.,TRBV2,TRBJ2-4,.,TGTGCCAGCAGCCCAGGGACCAGAGACATTCAGTACTTC,CASSPGTRDIQYF
.,TRBV5-1,TRBJ2-3,.,TGCGCCAGCAGCTTGGGAGGGCAGTTCACAGATACGCAGTATTTT,CASSLGGQFTDTQYF
once,TRBV4-1,TRBJ2-7,.,TGCGCCAGCAGCCAACCAGGCTCCTCCTCCTACGAGCAGTACTTC,CASSQPGSSSYEQYF
.,TRBV7-3,TRBJ2-1,.,TGTGCCAGCAGCTGGACGCCCTACAATGAGCAGTTCTTC,CASSWTPYNEQFF
.,TRBV4-1,TRBJ2-3,TRBD2,TGCGCCAGCAGCCAAAGGCGGGAGCCCGCCCTCACAGATACGCAGTATTTT,CASSQRREPALTDTQYF